Below, one TCR beta chain is given with its context. Repertoires were generated with immunoSEQ multiplex PCR, while TCRdb's copy carries only in-frame clones and drops some. Of some 200,000 clones listed, 80% to 90% were seen once; the top ten hold approximately 6.1%. The data belong to a study of blood T cell repertoires in COVID-19. Germline assignment: CDR1 SGHTA and CDR2 FQGNSA. This CDR3 is built from 13 residues. Trimming took 6 bases from V and 6 from J, leaving 14 bases between them. The sequence was collected from an elderly man with acute or convalescent COVID-19. The chain joins TRBV7-2 to TRBJ1-1, with D uncertain. Specimen: peripheral blood. The CDR3 sequence is CASSVTSSAEAFF. DNA for the CDR3: TGTGCCAGCAGTGTCACTTCTAGCGCTGAAGCTTTCTTT.